Given below is one T cell receptor (beta chain) in context. No antigen is known for it. Germline assignment: CDR1 MGHRA and CDR2 YSYEKL. V was pared by 4 bases and J by 4 bases, with 15 bases between. CDR3 length: 15 residues. The data originate from a study of siplizumab effects on memory and regulatory T cells. Produced via immunoSEQ multiplex PCR; TCRdb's table is partial and in-frame only. The table lists about 82,000 clones, roughly 90% of them singletons. Notes on the study in general: Roughly 75-95% of proliferating CD4+ or CD8+ clones lacked an assignable naive or memory phenotype. Some alloreactive sequences were traceable to unstimulated CD4+ memory cells, and siplizumab significantly reduced them. No more than a minor fraction of alloreactive clones could be traced back to unstimulated subsets. Siplizumab cultures yielded proliferating Tregs whose suppressive function was not confirmed.

This clonotype was obtained from a human donor in good health. Sequencing was carried out using Tregs sorted from blood. This chain joins TRBV4-1 and TRBJ2-3, with a tentative D call TRBD1 (6 bases). CDR3 nucleotides: TGCGCCAGCAGCCCAGACAGGACTCCGTCAGATACGCAGTATTTT. Translating gives CASSPDRTPSDTQYF.